The 4 T cell receptor beta chains given below trace back to one sample, sequenced in a study of blood T cell repertoires in COVID-19. Using immunoSEQ multiplex PCR, the repertoire was profiled, and TCRdb retains in-frame clones only, with some absent. The profile covers roughly 120,000 clones, with less than 90% appearing a single time and roughly 2.4% taken by the ten largest. Sequencing input: peripheral blood. Every receptor here comes from a man aged 25 to 45 with acute or convalescent COVID-19.

The rearrangement uses TRBV3-1 (or the pseudogene TRBV3-2) and TRBJ2-7, with 9 positions matching TRBD1. Germline trimming cut 4 bases from V and 2 bases from J; bases unmatched to any gene: 9. The CDR3 has 16 residues. The germline CDR1 and CDR2 sequences are LGHDT and YNNKEL (reference sequence). The CDR3 nucleotides are TGTGCCAGCAGCCCGTCCCGGGACAGGGTCCCCTACGAGCAGTACTTC. The encoded protein is CASSPSRDRVPYEQYF.

This clone appeared a few times. The chain has TRBV6-1 and TRBJ1-4; the match to TRBD1 covers 7 bases. The CDR3 sequence is 14 residues long. Per germline, CDR1 MNHNS and CDR2 SASEGT. V trimming: 3 bases; J trimming: 7 bases; junction bases outside the gene matches: 5. CDR3 DNA sequence: TGTGCCAGCAGTGACCCCGGGACAGCTGAAAAACTGTTTTTT. Encoded protein: CASSDPGTAEKLFF.

The chain has TRBV12-2 and TRBJ1-2; the D call in the table, TRBD1, was not verified against the DNA. TRBV12-2 corresponds to a pseudogene. This CDR3 has 18 residues. Written as DNA, the CDR3 is TGTGCAAGTCGCTTAGCGCCCGGACAGGGTGCTCCTAACTATGGCTACACCTTC. Protein product: CASRLAPGQGAPNYGYTF.

The chain has TRBV15 and TRBJ2-7; TRBD1 might be the D (5 bases). Germline V gene sequence: CDR1 LNHNV, CDR2 YYDKDF (reference sequence). The CDR3 consists of 15 residues. The V and J ends lost 0 bases and 6 bases respectively, with 15 bases between them. The CDR3 nucleotides are TGTGCCACCAGCAGAGATCTGGCAGGGCTCAGCGAGCAGTACTTC. Its protein is CATSRDLAGLSEQYF.